These 17 T cell receptor beta chains originate from one sample sequenced in a study of control samples from healthy donors and cancer patients. TCRdb keeps only in-frame clones here, not all; method: immunoSEQ multiplex PCR. The sample shows around 76,000 clones, about nine tenths of them seen only once. Sequencing was done on a sample of PBMCs. The source is a woman between 50 and 59 years old with colorectal cancer.

The chain couples TRBV5-1 to TRBJ2-6; D is uncertain. V was clipped by 4 bases and J by 2 bases, with 16 bases between them. Germline CDR1 and CDR2: SGHRS and YFSETQ. The CDR3 has 17 residues. Written as DNA, the CDR3 is TGCGCCAGCAGCCCCTTATCCGGGTCAGCTGGGGCCAACGTCCTGACTTTC. Translated: CASSPLSGSAGANVLTF.

This clone was counted a single time. The V and J genes are TRBV6-5 and TRBJ1-5; no firm D call. Trimming removed 0 bases at V and 11 bases at J, with 5 bases between. This CDR3 has 11 amino acids. CDR1 MNHEY and CDR2 SVGAGI come from the germline V gene. CDR3 in DNA: TGTGCCAGCAGTTACTCGAAGGCCCAGCATTTT. It encodes CASSYSKAQHF.

The gene calls are TRBV5-1 and TRBJ1-2, with 8 bases aligning to TRBD1. Trimming at V came to 0 bases and at J to 2 bases, leaving 0 bases not matched to a gene. This CDR3 spans 14 amino acids. Germline CDR1 SGHRS, CDR2 YFSETQ. The CDR3 is CASSLGDRNYGYTF. The CDR3 coding sequence is TGCGCCAGCAGCTTGGGGGACAGGAACTATGGCTACACCTTC.

The CDR3 here is CASRPGQGTEAFF. CDR3 nucleotide sequence: TGTGCCAGCAGACCAGGACAGGGAACTGAAGCTTTCTTT. The chain recombines TRBV7-2 with TRBJ1-1; 8 nucleotides agree with TRBD1. The length of the CDR3 is 13 residues. Trimming at V came to 6 bases and at J to 5 bases, leaving 5 bases not matched to a gene. Germline CDR1 SGHTA, CDR2 FQGNSA.

The gene calls are TRBV6-2 or TRBV6-3 and TRBJ2-1; D not certain. V lost 5 bases and J 4 bases, leaving 9 bases between the germline ends. The CDR3 has 13 amino acids. CDR1 is MNHEY and CDR2 is SVGEGT in the germline V gene. The CDR3 is CASSITDYNEQFF. The CDR3 bases are TGTGCCAGCAGTATCACGGATTACAATGAGCAGTTCTTC.

This chain joins TRBV6-2 or TRBV6-3 and TRBJ1-2, with D possibly TRBD1 on 5 matching bases. The CDR3 contains 15 residues. Trimming left V 6 bases short and J 4 bases short, with 18 bases between. Germline-derived CDR1 and CDR2 are MNHEY and SVGEGT. This CDR3 reads CASSARMGTVYGYTF. CDR3 nucleotides: TGTGCCAGCAGCGCCAGAATGGGGACGGTCTATGGCTACACCTTC.

The chain has TRBV19 and TRBJ2-5; 12 bases align to TRBD2. This CDR3 has 14 amino acids. Losses at the gene ends were 5 bases for V and 5 bases for J; bases not matched to a gene: 3. Germline CDR1 reads LNHDA; CDR2 reads SQIVND (reference sequence). DNA for the CDR3: TGTGCCAGTAGTTCTAGCGGGGGGGGCGAGACCCAGTACTTC. Its translation is CASSSSGGGETQYF.

The gene calls are TRBV30 and TRBJ1-6; weak D call: TRBD1 (6 bases). The ends were cut back, 1 base at V and 0 bases at J, with 16 bases in the middle. Germline V lookup: CDR1 GTSNPN, CDR2 SVGIG (reference sequence). This CDR3 is built from 18 residues. The CDR3 here is CAWSADRSPSSYNSPLHF. In DNA form, the CDR3 reads TGTGCCTGGAGTGCCGACAGGAGCCCAAGCTCCTATAATTCACCCCTCCACTTT. Using reference TRBV30 and TRBJ1-6 for the parts outside the CDR3, the full variable domain is SQTIHQWPATLVQPVGSPLSLECTVEGTSNPNLYWYRQAAGRGLQLLFYSVGIGQISSEVPQNLSASRPQDRQFILSSKKLLLSDSGFYLCAWSADRSPSSYNSPLHFGNGTRLTVT.

The V call is TRBV27, the J call TRBJ1-1; D is ambiguous. V was cut by 6 bases and J by 1 base, with 12 bases left in between. The CDR3 contains 14 residues. CDR1 is MNHEY and CDR2 is SMNVEV in the germline V gene (reference sequence). The CDR3 spells CASRGSGPNTEAFF. The DNA for the CDR3 is TGTGCCAGCAGGGGGAGCGGGCCGAACACTGAAGCTTTCTTT.

The chain joins TRBV7-9 to TRBJ2-5; D not resolved. Per germline, CDR1 SEHNR and CDR2 FQNEAQ (reference sequence). The CDR3 has 13 residues. The V end lost 4 bases, the J end lost 7 bases, and 13 bases lay between the germline ends. The CDR3 sequence is CASSSLSVGTQYF. The CDR3, as DNA: TGTGCCAGCAGCTCGCTGAGTGTGGGGACCCAGTACTTC. The full variable domain, completed using reference TRBV7-9 and TRBJ2-5, is DTGVSQNPRHKITKRGQNVTFRCDPISEHNRLYWYRQTLGQGPEFLTYFQNEAQLEKSRLLSDRFSAERPKGSFSTLEIQRTEQGDSAMYLCASSSLSVGTQYFGPGTRLLVL.

The chain recombines TRBV5-4 with TRBJ2-3; D unclear. This CDR3 is 13 amino acids long. With 7 bases removed from V and 1 base from J, the gap between germline ends came to 10 bases. Germline loops: CDR1 SGHNT, CDR2 YYREEE (reference sequence). In DNA, the CDR3 is TGTGCCAGCGCCTCACGGGGCACAGATACGCAGTATTTT. It specifies CASASRGTDTQYF.

The chain couples TRBV3-1 (or the pseudogene TRBV3-2) to TRBJ1-4; 7 bases are shared with TRBD1. The CDR3 covers 13 residues. CDR1 LGHDT and CDR2 YNNKEL come from the germline V gene (reference sequence). With 0 bases clipped from V and 10 bases from J, the junction kept 2 bases outside the gene matches. The CDR3 nucleotides are TGTGCCAGCAGCCAAGAAGGGGGCGGAAAACTGTTTTTT. It codes for CASSQEGGGKLFF.

This clone was seen a few times. J is TRBJ1-5 and V is TRBV7-2; D uncertain. The germline V gene encodes CDR1 SGHTA and CDR2 FQGNSA. The V and J ends lost 2 bases and 0 bases respectively, with 8 bases between them. This CDR3 is built from 15 residues. The CDR3 protein is CASSLWHDSNQPQHF. The CDR3 region has the DNA TGTGCCAGCAGCTTATGGCATGATAGCAATCAGCCCCAGCATTTT.

The rearrangement links TRBV6-1 to TRBJ1-1; unclear D gene. The CDR3 is 15 residues long. Germline CDR1 MNHNS, CDR2 SASEGT. V lost 2 bases, J lost 0 bases, and 10 bases lay in between. CDR3 in DNA: TGTGCCAGCAGTGAATTAGGCAGTCTGAACACTGAAGCTTTCTTT. Translated, it gives CASSELGSLNTEAFF.

J is TRBJ1-2 and V is TRBV30; D remains unclear. Trimming took off 2 bases at V and 0 bases at J, with 10 bases between the two ends. CDR1 is GTSNPN and CDR2 is SVGIG in the germline V gene (reference sequence). The length of the CDR3 is 14 residues. The CDR3 protein is CAWSRSSANYGYTF. CDR3 DNA sequence: TGTGCCTGGAGTAGGAGCTCAGCTAACTATGGCTACACCTTC.

The V gene is TRBV19, the J gene TRBJ2-1, with a tentative D call TRBD1 (6 bases). CDR1 is LNHDA, CDR2 SQIVND, per germline (reference sequence). Trimming removed 4 bases from V and 13 bases from J, with 17 bases in between. The CDR3 spans 13 residues. The CDR3 is CASSTGVRIEQFF. The CDR3 region has the DNA TGTGCCAGTAGTACAGGGGTGCGGATCGAACAGTTCTTC. Together with reference TRBV19 and TRBJ2-1, the CDR3 gives the full variable domain: DGGITQSPKYLFRKEGQNVTLSCEQNLNHDAMYWYRQDPGQGLRLIYYSQIVNDFQKGDIAEGYSVSREKKESFPLTVTSAQKNPTAFYLCASSTGVRIEQFFGPGTRLTVL.

The genes are TRBV19 and TRBJ1-2; no clear D. Deletions cut 3 bases from V and 4 bases from J, with 9 bases between. Germline V gives CDR1 LNHDA, CDR2 SQIVND (reference sequence). The length of the CDR3 is 13 residues. This CDR3 reads CASSMSGGYGYTF. The CDR3 nucleotides are TGTGCCAGTAGTATGAGCGGCGGCTATGGCTACACCTTC.